The source of this T cell receptor delta chain is a study of in vitro expanded adult blood gammadelta T cells (dated by TCRdb to about 2020). Notes on the research overall: Among T cells, the purity of sorted Vgamma9Vdelta2 cells was between 94.4% and 100%. The study compared the TCR repertoire of Vgamma9Vdelta2 T cells expanded in vitro with a mistletoe-extract drug against those expanded with HMBPP or zoledronate. Cells from each donor were stimulated separately with HMBPP, zoledronate or AbnobaViscum P, and TRG and TRD CDR3 repertoires were sequenced for every condition. The TCR repertoire analysis included a few subjects. Beyond this particular receptor, the publication reports: Most of the top TRGV9 CDR3 clonotypes were public, as they were shared across donors and across all three stimulation conditions. CDR3 length, diversity and J usage of AbnobaViscum P-expanded Vgamma9Vdelta2 repertoires were found to be similar to those of HMBPP- and zoledronate-expanded repertoires, which suggested a polyclonal response. The TRDV2 repertoire shared between treatments was private to each donor, and multidimensional scaling clustered TRD repertoires by subject rather than stimulant. Every repertoire came from in vitro expanded cultures of healthy donor cells rather than from mistletoe-treated patients.

The sample's treatment or condition label, in plain terms: AbnobaViscum Pini, a non-fermented European mistletoe (Viscum album, pine host) extract drug, around 980 ug/mL. Following expansion, live CD3+ TCRgammadelta+ Vgamma9+ Vdelta2+ T cells were FACS-sorted using a FACS Aria III. PBMC were pulsed for one day with 850 to 1,000 ug/mL AbnobaViscum P, then washed three times before expansion. Expansion of the cultures lasted over 11 days, and IL-2 was replenished every 3 to 4 days. Following the one-day stimulant pulse, cells were washed three times and were subsequently cultured in medium containing roughly 100 U/mL IL-2. Before culture, peripheral blood mononuclear cells were isolated by Lymphoprep gradient centrifugation and frozen in liquid nitrogen. The library was generated by 5' RACE. RNA was extracted from roughly 9,200 sorted cells per sample using the RNeasy Micro Kit. Libraries were generated by template-switch reverse transcription, after which the CDR3gamma and CDR3delta regions were amplified by PCR. Sequencing of the amplicons was done on an Illumina MiSeq with the V2 300 kit, which yielded 150 bp paired-end reads. As for the original processing: FastQC version 0.11.8 was used to check read quality. CDR3 sequences were built by aligning reads to GenBank TRG or TRD reference genes using MiXCR version 3.0.3. Apart from TRDD assembly using 3 rather than 5 consecutive nucleotides, MiXCR was run with default parameters. Repertoire analyses, including normalized Shannon-Wiener diversity, clonotype tracking and multidimensional scaling, were performed with VDJtools version 1.2.1 under default settings. Out-of-frame CDR3 sequences and those containing stop codons were excluded from analysis. In TCRdb, clones were called once more from the public reads by CATT, and rows of identical DNA were later combined. Clone size and V and J calls follow TCRdb, not the original study. The sample data list 600 to 750 delta-chain clones, and 35% to 40% of these were observed just once. The ten largest clones represent about 28% of the sample.

The CDR1 and CDR2 encoded by the germline V gene are GEAIGNYY and EKD. Counted from cysteine to phenylalanine, this CDR3 has 19 amino acids. Only the CDR3 part of the read is kept: 57 bases, read in frame from the first base. At the junction V is shortened by 0 bases and J by 0 bases; bases outside the gene matches: 14. This clone is identified as hyperexpanded (1% or more). Its antigen target is currently unknown. No quality values exist for individual bases; no much larger clone is one base distant. Different DNA sequences within this sample yield the same CDR3. The chain is encoded by TRDV2 joined to TRDJ1, and 8 bases in between align with TRDD3. Here the sequenced sample was gamma-delta T cells from peripheral blood expanded in culture, taken from an in vitro culture stimulated with Abnoba P. The source of this sequence is an adult in good health. The CDR3 region: CACDTVGDRSPPYTDKLIF. The sequenced DNA is TGTGCCTGTGACACCGTGGGGGATCGTTCCCCTCCGTACACCGATAAACTCATCTTT.